Sequencing of this TCR beta chain was carried out in a study of cytomegalovirus exposure and HLA in healthy donors. Study observations and caveats: When a later analysis compared HLA-associated TCR beta chains with equally common others, the HLA-associated chains turned out to be more clonally expanded and to have lower generation probabilities.

In the case of this clone: Its antigen is as yet unknown.

Germline loops: CDR1 MNHNS, CDR2 SASEGT. V was clipped by 8 bases and J by 6 bases; unmatched bases: 14. The CDR3 loop spans 15 amino acids. Researchers ran the PCR with 60 Vbeta and 13 Jbeta primers. Sequencing used immunoSEQ multiplex PCR; TCRdb keeps in-frame clones, though not all of them. The sample records around 300,000 clones, 72% being singletons. The TCR sequence derives from a female donor in good health and CMV-seronegative. Sample: PBMCs. The rearrangement joins TRBV6-1 to TRBJ2-7; 9 positions match TRBD2. The CDR3 here is CASAITGTSRPEQYF. The CDR3 DNA sequence: TGTGCCAGCGCGATAACCGGGACTAGCAGGCCCGAGCAGTACTTC.